The 8 T cell receptor beta chains in this list originate from one sample, sequenced in a study of T cell responses to AZD1222 COVID-19 vaccine. The assay was immunoSEQ multiplex PCR, and TCRdb's table has in-frame clones only and misses some. The repertoire consists of 120,000 or so clones, with 90% to 95% occurring once and the leading ten covering around 2.8%. The starting material was peripheral blood, obtained on day 0 of AZD1222 vaccination. The receptor set was obtained from an adult in good health.

The V gene is TRBV10-2, the J gene TRBJ1-1, with D unclear. Germline values: CDR1 WSHSY, CDR2 SAAADI. The CDR3 length is 12 residues. Trimming left V 7 bases short and J 5 bases short, with 11 bases between. The CDR3 DNA follows: TGCGCCAGCAAAGCAGGCGGGACTGAAGCTTTCTTT. It yields the protein CASKAGGTEAFF.

The rearrangement links TRBV6-2 or TRBV6-3 to TRBJ1-6, with 10 bases aligning to TRBD1. The CDR3 totals 15 residues. Germline V CDR1 and CDR2: MNHEY, SVGEGT. J gave up 9 bases and V 5 bases, and 7 bases lay outside the gene matches. CDR3 sequence reads: CASSRSGTGVSPLHF. The DNA for the CDR3 is TGTGCCAGCAGTCGATCCGGGACAGGGGTTTCACCCCTCCACTTT.

This clone was seen once. The J gene is TRBJ1-2, the V gene TRBV4-1, with 9 bases that match TRBD1. V was clipped by 4 bases and J by 4 bases; unmatched bases: 7. Germline V lookup: CDR1 MGHRA, CDR2 YSYEKL. This CDR3 has 15 amino acids. The CDR3 DNA reads TGCGCCAGCAGCCCCCCGGGACAGGGTGTCTATGGCTACACCTTC. It encodes CASSPPGQGVYGYTF.

The DNA for the CDR3 is TGTGCCAGCAGCTGGGGACAGCAGAGCTCCTACAATGAGCAGTTCTTC. It codes for CASSWGQQSSYNEQFF. This chain links TRBV5-8 with TRBJ2-1, with TRBD1 identical over 7 bases. Trimming cost V 3 bases and J 0 bases; bases outside gene matches: 6. Germline-derived CDR1 and CDR2 are SGHTS and YDEGEE. The CDR3 loop spans 16 amino acids.

The V gene is TRBV12-3 or TRBV12-4, the J gene TRBJ2-7, with D possibly being TRBD2 (6 bases). V dropped 4 bases and J dropped 6 bases, with 10 bases sitting between them. The CDR3 has 12 residues. The CDR3, as DNA: TGTGCCAGCAGTTCGACTAGAGCCGAGCAGTACTTC. Its translation: CASSSTRAEQYF.

The gene calls are TRBV27 and TRBJ1-1; the D gene is possibly TRBD1 (6 bases). The V end lost 5 bases, the J end lost 0 bases, and 13 bases lay between the germline ends. Germline assignment: CDR1 MNHEY and CDR2 SMNVEV (reference sequence). The CDR3 is made up of 15 amino acids. The CDR3 DNA sequence: TGTGCCAGCAGTCCTCTAGGACAGTTGAACACTGAAGCTTTCTTT. Translating it yields CASSPLGQLNTEAFF.

The chain uses TRBV7-9 and TRBJ2-1; 7 bases map to TRBD2. The V segment lost 6 bases and the J segment 8 bases; nucleotides outside the gene matches: 7. Germline V gene sequence: CDR1 SEHNR, CDR2 FQNEAQ (reference sequence). The CDR3 is made up of 13 amino acids. Here the CDR3 reads CASRGGGRDEQFF. CDR3 coding DNA: TGTGCCAGCAGAGGTGGTGGGAGGGATGAGCAGTTCTTC.

CDR3 nucleotide sequence: TGCAGCGTTGATCTCCAGGGGGCTTCCAAAAACATTCAGTACTTC. Its protein is CSVDLQGASKNIQYF. The chain recombines TRBV29-1 with TRBJ2-4, with 8 positions matching TRBD1. Germline values: CDR1 SQVTM, CDR2 ANQGSEA. J gave up 2 bases and V 3 bases, and 6 bases lay outside the gene matches. This CDR3 region has 15 residues.